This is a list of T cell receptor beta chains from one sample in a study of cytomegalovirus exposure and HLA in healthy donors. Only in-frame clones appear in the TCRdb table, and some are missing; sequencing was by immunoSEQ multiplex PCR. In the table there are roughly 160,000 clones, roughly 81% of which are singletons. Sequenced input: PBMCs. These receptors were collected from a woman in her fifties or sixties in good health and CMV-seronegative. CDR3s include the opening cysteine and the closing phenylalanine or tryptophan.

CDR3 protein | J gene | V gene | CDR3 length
CASSEIRENYGYTF | TRBJ1-2 | TRBV6-1 | 14
CASTDRMNTEAFF | TRBJ1-1 | TRBV2 | 13
CASSSGLAGGRYEQYF | TRBJ2-7 | TRBV7-6 | 16
CASSPLRTPNERLFF | TRBJ1-4 | TRBV28 | 15
CASSPRGQGWPDTQYF | TRBJ2-3 | TRBV14 | 16
CASSSSGTGKTEAFF | TRBJ1-1 | TRBV5-1 | 15
CASSPLARDNEQFF | TRBJ2-1 | TRBV18 | 14
CASSPKGEQYF | TRBJ2-7 | TRBV5-1 | 11
CASSPGTGGRAYGYTF | TRBJ1-2 | TRBV28 | 16
CASRSPGQGMRNTEAFF | TRBJ1-1 | TRBV7-2 | 17
CATSREGQPNQPQHF | TRBJ1-5 | TRBV15 | 15
CASTISRGDSIEQYF | TRBJ2-7 | TRBV11-2 | 15
CASSSGLAPDTQYF | TRBJ2-3 | TRBV7-2 | 14
CASSLVGLANYEQYF | TRBJ2-7 | TRBV5-6 | 15
CASSSTGSGNTIYF | TRBJ1-3 | TRBV6-6 | 14
CASSPRTGASYEQYF | TRBJ2-7 | TRBV5-4 | 15
CASSQSPYNSPLHF | TRBJ1-6 | TRBV27 | 14
CASSYGTGDTEAFF | TRBJ1-1 | TRBV6-5 | 14
CASSVDPAGRVDTQYF | TRBJ2-3 | TRBV9 | 16
CASSRDSKNEQFF | TRBJ2-1 | TRBV7-3 | 13
CASSLSTSGGTTDTQYF | TRBJ2-3 | TRBV27 | 17
CASSLTTPSYEQYF | TRBJ2-7 | TRBV27 | 14
CASSSVNYGYTF | TRBJ1-2 | TRBV6-1 | 12
CAWKWSGSRNEQFF | TRBJ2-1 | TRBV30 | 14
CSVVRTGNTGELFF | TRBJ2-2 | TRBV29-1 | 14